This T cell receptor (beta chain) was observed in a study of intratumoral heterogeneity in liver cancer. In this sample, this clone turned up a few times. Antigen unknown. V was clipped by 0 bases and J by 0 bases; unmatched bases: 5. Germline V gene sequence: CDR1 MGHRA, CDR2 YSYEKL. The CDR3 sequence is 19 residues long. TCRdb's table, derived via immunoSEQ multiplex PCR, lists solely in-frame clones and lacks some. The table has roughly 6,000 clones, around 68% seen once; the top ten hold around 23%. General study findings and limits: The authors noted under-sampled tumor-infiltrating lymphocyte representation as a limitation.

Early-stage hepatocellular carcinoma patients were treatment-naïve prior to resection. No macroscopic necrosis or hemorrhage was seen in sampled areas. This sequence originates from a man aged 65-85 years with hepatocellular carcinoma. V is TRBV4-1 and J is TRBJ2-6, with TRBD1 identical over 10 bases. The source material was tumor-adjacent normal tissue, sampled before any cancer treatment. This CDR3 reads CASSQDQGQGSSGANVLTF. The CDR3 nucleotides are TGCGCCAGCAGCCAAGATCAGGGACAGGGGTCCTCTGGGGCCAACGTCCTGACTTTC.